This T cell receptor beta chain emerged from a study of identifying expanded T cells in peripheral blood. Study-level results: Differentially abundant clones: around 1.1 between replicates, approximately 16 at two to three weeks, less than 20 at four.

The V gene end was trimmed by 2 bases and the J gene end by 3 bases; junction bases not matched to a gene: 3. The CDR3 length is 15 residues. From germline, CDR1 is MNHEY and CDR2 SMNVEV (reference sequence). This clone was observed a few times. Antigen: not known. Clones were sequenced by immunoSEQ multiplex PCR, and TCRdb holds only the in-frame ones, with some missing. The table lists tens of thousands of clones, about 88% of them singletons. This TCR was recovered from a person aged 18-70 years in good health. What was sequenced was blood. This rearrangement joins TRBV27 to TRBJ2-7, with TRBD2 matching over 11 bases. The CDR3 nucleotides read TGTGCCAGCAGTTTAAAGCTAGCGGGAGGCTACGAGCAGTACTTC. Translation gives CASSLKLAGGYEQYF.